This entry lists 9 T cell receptor beta chains sequenced from one sample in a study of radiotherapy plus CTLA-4 blockade in lung cancer. Clones were sequenced by immunoSEQ multiplex PCR, and TCRdb holds only the in-frame ones, with some missing. The sample has tens of thousands of clones, 70% to 75% seen once; the top ten hold roughly 3.3%. Material: peripheral blood, obtained from a patient treated with radiotherapy plus ipilimumab. The source of these receptors is a human donor with non-small cell lung cancer whose response to radiotherapy plus ipilimumab could not be evaluated.

V is TRBV18 and J is TRBJ2-2; 8 bases align to TRBD1. From germline, CDR1 is KGHSH and CDR2 LQKENI. J was trimmed by 5 bases and V by 3 bases; bases with no gene match: 5. The CDR3 has 15 amino acids. This chain's CDR3 is CASSPAGGRTGELFF. The CDR3 region has the DNA TGTGCCAGCTCACCCGCAGGGGGCCGAACCGGGGAGCTGTTTTTT.

The chain joins TRBV19 to TRBJ2-3, with 7 bases aligning to TRBD1. This CDR3 region has 16 residues. The germline V gene encodes CDR1 LNHDA and CDR2 SQIVND (reference sequence). The V gene end was trimmed by 7 bases and the J gene end by 5 bases; junction bases not matched to a gene: 15. The CDR3 spells CASTIAGTEGRDTQYF. CDR3 sequence (DNA): TGTGCCAGTACCATCGCCGGGACAGAAGGAAGAGATACGCAGTATTTT.

J is TRBJ2-2 and V is TRBV11-3; D gene uncertain. This CDR3 region has 13 residues. The germline CDR1 and CDR2 sequences are SGHNT and YENEEA. The V end lost 5 bases, the J end lost 2 bases, and 6 bases lay between the germline ends. The CDR3 DNA follows: TGTGCCAGCAGCCCCCCTAACACCGGGGAGCTGTTTTTT. It codes for CASSPPNTGELFF.

The chain has TRBV19 and TRBJ2-1; 11 bases fit TRBD1. V lost 4 bases and J lost 2; bases outside the gene matches: 1. The CDR3 loop spans 15 amino acids. Germline values: CDR1 LNHDA, CDR2 SQIVND (reference sequence). Written as DNA, the CDR3 is TGTGCCAGTAGTACGGGACAGGGGGCCTACAATGAGCAGTTCTTC. This sequence encodes CASSTGQGAYNEQFF.

V is TRBV5-1 and J is TRBJ2-4, with 7 bases that match TRBD2. CDR3 length equals 15 residues. J gave up 6 bases and V 0 bases, and 6 bases lay outside the gene matches. CDR1 and CDR2 from the germline V gene are SGHRS and YFSETQ. CDR3 sequence reads: CASSLGGASGNIQYF. Here the CDR3 DNA reads TGCGCCAGCAGCTTGGGTGGCGCTAGCGGAAACATTCAGTACTTC.

This clone is labeled medium-sized. The chain carries TRBV5-8 and TRBJ2-2; weak D call: TRBD2 (6 bases). Germline CDR1 is SGHTS and CDR2 is YDEGEE. V was cut by 4 bases and J by 3 bases, with 16 bases left in between. The CDR3 consists of 16 residues. CDR3 amino acids: CASSQTRDSYTGELFF. The CDR3, as DNA: TGTGCCAGCAGCCAGACACGGGACTCTTACACCGGGGAGCTGTTTTTT.

The V gene is TRBV28, the J gene TRBJ1-2, with 8 bases aligning to TRBD1. The V gene's germline CDR1 is MDHEN and CDR2 SYDVKM. This CDR3 contains 15 residues. V lost 6 bases and J lost 7; bases outside the gene matches: 13. CDR3 amino acids: CASRSYPDRGRGYTF. The CDR3 coding sequence is TGTGCCAGCAGATCTTATCCCGACAGGGGTCGTGGCTACACCTTC.

V gene TRBV4-3 combines with J gene TRBJ2-2; D unresolved. This CDR3 is built from 15 residues. Trimming took off 0 bases at V and 4 bases at J, with 9 bases between the two ends. Per germline, CDR1 LGHNA and CDR2 YSLEER. CDR3 residues: CASSQDRTVTGELFF. Here the CDR3 DNA reads TGCGCCAGCAGCCAAGATCGTACGGTCACCGGGGAGCTGTTTTTT.

The chain joins TRBV7-9 to TRBJ2-2, with D tentatively TRBD2 (6 bases). V shed 1 base and J shed 5 bases, with 11 bases lying between them. Germline loops: CDR1 SEHNR, CDR2 FQNEAQ (reference sequence). The CDR3 has 15 residues. CDR3 residues: CASSLGRAGTGELFF. The CDR3 nucleotides read TGTGCCAGCAGCTTAGGCAGGGCGGGAACCGGGGAGCTGTTTTTT.